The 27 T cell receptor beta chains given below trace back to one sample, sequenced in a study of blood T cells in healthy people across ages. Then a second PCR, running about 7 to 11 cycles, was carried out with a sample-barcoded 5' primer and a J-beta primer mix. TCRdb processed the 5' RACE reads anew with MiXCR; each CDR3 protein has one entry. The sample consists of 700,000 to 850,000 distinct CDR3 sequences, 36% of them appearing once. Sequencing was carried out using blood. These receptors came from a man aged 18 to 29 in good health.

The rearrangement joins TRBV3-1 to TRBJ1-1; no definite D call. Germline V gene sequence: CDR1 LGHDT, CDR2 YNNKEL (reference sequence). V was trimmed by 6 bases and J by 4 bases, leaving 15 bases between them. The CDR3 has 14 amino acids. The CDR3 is CASSPGISGTEAFF. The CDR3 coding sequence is TGTGCCAGCAGTCCCGGCATATCGGGCACTGAAGCTTTCTTT.

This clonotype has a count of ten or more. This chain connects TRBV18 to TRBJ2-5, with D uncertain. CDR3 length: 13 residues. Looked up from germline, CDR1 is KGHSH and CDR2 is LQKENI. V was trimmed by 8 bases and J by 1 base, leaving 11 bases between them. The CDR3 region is CASSPSSQETQYF. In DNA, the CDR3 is TGTGCCAGCAGCCCCTCCAGCCAAGAGACCCAGTACTTC.

CDR3 protein: CAIKRTEDYGYTF. CDR3 DNA: TGTGCCATCAAAAGGACAGAAGATTATGGCTACACCTTC. The V gene is TRBV10-3, the J gene TRBJ1-2; tentative D call: TRBD1 (6 bases). From germline, CDR1 is ENHRY and CDR2 SYGVKD. The CDR3 is 13 residues long. Trimming pared 7 bases from V and 5 bases from J, leaving 14 bases between.

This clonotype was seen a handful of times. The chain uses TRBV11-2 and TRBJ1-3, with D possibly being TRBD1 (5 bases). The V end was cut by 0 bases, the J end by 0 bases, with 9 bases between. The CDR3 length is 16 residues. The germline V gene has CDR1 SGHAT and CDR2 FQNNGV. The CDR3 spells CASSLEDSSSGNTIYF. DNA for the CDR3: TGTGCCAGCAGCTTAGAAGACAGCAGCTCTGGAAACACCATATATTTT.

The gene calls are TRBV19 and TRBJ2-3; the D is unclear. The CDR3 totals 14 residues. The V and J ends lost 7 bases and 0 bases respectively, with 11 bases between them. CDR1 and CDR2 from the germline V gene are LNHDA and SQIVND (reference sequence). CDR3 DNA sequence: TGTGCCAGTACCCTGACACATAGCACAGATACGCAGTATTTT. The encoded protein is CASTLTHSTDTQYF.

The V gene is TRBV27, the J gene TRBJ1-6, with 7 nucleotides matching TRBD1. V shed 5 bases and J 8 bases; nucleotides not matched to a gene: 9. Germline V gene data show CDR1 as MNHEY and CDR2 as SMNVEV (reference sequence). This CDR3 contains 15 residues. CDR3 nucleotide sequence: TGTGCCAGCAGTCACGGACAGGTGGGGGATTCACCCCTCCACTTT. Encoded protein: CASSHGQVGDSPLHF.

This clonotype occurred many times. This chain's CDR3 is CATSGRAAYNEQFF. CDR3 nucleotide sequence: TGTGCCACCTCGGGCCGAGCGGCCTACAATGAGCAGTTCTTC. V usage is TRBV28 and J usage is TRBJ2-1, with D maybe TRBD2 (5 bases). Trimming took 10 bases from V and 2 from J, leaving 15 bases between them. Germline V CDR1 and CDR2: MDHEN, SYDVKM. This CDR3 is built from 14 residues.

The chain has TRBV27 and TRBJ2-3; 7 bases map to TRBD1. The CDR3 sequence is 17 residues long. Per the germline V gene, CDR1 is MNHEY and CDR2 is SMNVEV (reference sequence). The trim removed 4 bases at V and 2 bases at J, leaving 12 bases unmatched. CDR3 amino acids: CASSSRRTGPHTDTQYF. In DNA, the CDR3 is TGTGCCAGCAGTTCTCGACGGACAGGCCCACACACAGATACGCAGTATTTT.

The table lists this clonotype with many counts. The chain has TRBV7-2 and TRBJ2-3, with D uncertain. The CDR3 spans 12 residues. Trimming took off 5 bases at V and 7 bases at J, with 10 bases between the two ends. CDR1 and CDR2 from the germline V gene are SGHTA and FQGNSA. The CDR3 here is CASSPHPNTQYF. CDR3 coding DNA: TGTGCCAGCAGCCCCCATCCTAATACGCAGTATTTT. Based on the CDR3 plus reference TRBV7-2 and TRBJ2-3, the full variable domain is GAGVSQSPSNKVTEKGKDVELRCDPISGHTALYWYRQSLGQGLEFLIYFQGNSAPDKSGLPSDRFSAERTGGSVSTLTIQRTQQEDSAVYLCASSPHPNTQYFGPGTRLTVL.

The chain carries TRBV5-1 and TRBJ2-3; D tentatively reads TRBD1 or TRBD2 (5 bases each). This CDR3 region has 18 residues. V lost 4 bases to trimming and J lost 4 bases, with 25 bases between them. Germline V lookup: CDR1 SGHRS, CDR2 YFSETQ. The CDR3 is CASSPNGAGCGASDTQYF. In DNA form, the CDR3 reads TGCGCCAGCAGCCCTAACGGGGCAGGGTGTGGTGCCTCAGATACGCAGTATTTT.

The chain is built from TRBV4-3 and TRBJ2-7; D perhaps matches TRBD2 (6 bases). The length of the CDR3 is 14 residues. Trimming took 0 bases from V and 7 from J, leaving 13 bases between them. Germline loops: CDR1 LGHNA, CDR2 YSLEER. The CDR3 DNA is TGCGCCAGCAGCCAAGATTCTAGGCGGGATGAGCAGTACTTC. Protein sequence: CASSQDSRRDEQYF.

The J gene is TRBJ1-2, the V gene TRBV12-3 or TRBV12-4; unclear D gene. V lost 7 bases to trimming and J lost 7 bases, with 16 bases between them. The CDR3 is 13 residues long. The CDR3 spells CASTSGLGRGYTF. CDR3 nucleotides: TGTGCCAGCACCTCGGGCCTGGGTCGTGGCTACACCTTC.

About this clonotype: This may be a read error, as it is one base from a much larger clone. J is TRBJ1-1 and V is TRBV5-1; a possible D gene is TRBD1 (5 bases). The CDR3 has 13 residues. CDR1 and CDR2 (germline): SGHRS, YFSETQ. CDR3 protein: CANSPTENTEAFF. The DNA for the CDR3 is TGCGCCAACAGCCCGACAGAGAACACTGAAGCTTTCTTT.

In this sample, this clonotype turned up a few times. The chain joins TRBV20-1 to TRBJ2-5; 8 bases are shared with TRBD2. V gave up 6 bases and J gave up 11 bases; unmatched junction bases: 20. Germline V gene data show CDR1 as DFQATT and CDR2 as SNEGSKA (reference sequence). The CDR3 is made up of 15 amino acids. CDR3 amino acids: CSALSRLAPYNEQYF. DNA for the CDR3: TGCAGTGCCCTATCCAGACTAGCGCCCTACAATGAGCAGTACTTC.

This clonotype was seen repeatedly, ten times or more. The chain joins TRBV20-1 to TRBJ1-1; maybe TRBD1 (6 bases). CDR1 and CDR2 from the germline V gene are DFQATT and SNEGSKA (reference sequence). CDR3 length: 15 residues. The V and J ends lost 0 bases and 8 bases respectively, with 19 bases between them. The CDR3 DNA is TGCAGTGCTAGAGATAACGGGGCAGGGGCACGGGAAGCTTTCTTT. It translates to CSARDNGAGAREAFF.

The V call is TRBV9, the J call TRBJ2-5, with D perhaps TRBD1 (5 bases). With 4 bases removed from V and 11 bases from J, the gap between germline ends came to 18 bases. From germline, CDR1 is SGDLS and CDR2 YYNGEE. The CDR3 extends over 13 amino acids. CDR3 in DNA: TGTGCCAGCAGCCCTCAATTGGGGCATGAGCAGTACTTC. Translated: CASSPQLGHEQYF.

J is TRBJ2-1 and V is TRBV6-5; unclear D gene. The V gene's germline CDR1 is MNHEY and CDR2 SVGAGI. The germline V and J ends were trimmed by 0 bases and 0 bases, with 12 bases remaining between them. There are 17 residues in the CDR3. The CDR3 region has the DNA TGTGCCAGCAGTTACTCCCCGAACAGAAACTCCTACAATGAGCAGTTCTTC. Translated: CASSYSPNRNSYNEQFF.

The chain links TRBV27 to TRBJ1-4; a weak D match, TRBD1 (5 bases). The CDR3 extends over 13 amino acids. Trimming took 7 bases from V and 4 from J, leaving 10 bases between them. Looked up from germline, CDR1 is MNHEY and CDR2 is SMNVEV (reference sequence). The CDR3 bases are TGTGCCAGCAAACTGACAGTTAATGAAAAACTGTTTTTT. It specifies CASKLTVNEKLFF.

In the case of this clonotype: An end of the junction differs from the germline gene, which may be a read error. CDR3 bases: TGCGCCAGCAGCTATCTGCCGGGACATCGCACAGATACGCAGTGTTTT. Translation gives CASSYLPGHRTDTQCF. The chain employs TRBV5-1 and TRBJ2-3, with D maybe TRBD1 (6 bases). The CDR3 covers 16 residues. CDR1 and CDR2 from the germline V gene are SGHRS and YFSETQ. Supplemented by reference TRBV5-1 and TRBJ2-3, the full variable domain reads KAGVTQTPRYLIKTRGQQVTLSCSPISGHRSVSWYQQTPGQGLQFLFEYFSETQRNKGNFPGRFSGRQFSNSRSEMNVSTLELGDSALYLCASSYLPGHRTDTQCFGPGTRLTVL.

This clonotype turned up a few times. The CDR3 DNA sequence: TGTGCCAGCAGCTTAGAGGGACTAGCGGCCACCCAGGGGGATACGCAGTATTTT. It codes for CASSLEGLAATQGDTQYF. This chain joins TRBV7-2 and TRBJ2-3, with TRBD2 matching 11 bases. The V gene end was trimmed by 1 base and the J gene end by 6 bases; junction bases not matched to a gene: 12. This CDR3 region has 18 residues. Germline assignment: CDR1 SGHTA and CDR2 FQGNSA.

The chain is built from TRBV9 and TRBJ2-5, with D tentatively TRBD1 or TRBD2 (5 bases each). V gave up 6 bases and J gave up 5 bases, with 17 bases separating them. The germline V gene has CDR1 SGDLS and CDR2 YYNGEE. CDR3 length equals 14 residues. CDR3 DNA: TGTGCCAGCACAAGGGACGATACGAGGGAGACCCAGTACTTC. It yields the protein CASTRDDTRETQYF. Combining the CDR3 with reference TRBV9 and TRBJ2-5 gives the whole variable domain DSGVTQTPKHLITATGQRVTLRCSPRSGDLSVYWYQQSLDQGLQFLIQYYNGEERAKGNILERFSAQQFPDLHSELNLSSLELGDSALYFCASTRDDTRETQYFGPGTRLLVL.

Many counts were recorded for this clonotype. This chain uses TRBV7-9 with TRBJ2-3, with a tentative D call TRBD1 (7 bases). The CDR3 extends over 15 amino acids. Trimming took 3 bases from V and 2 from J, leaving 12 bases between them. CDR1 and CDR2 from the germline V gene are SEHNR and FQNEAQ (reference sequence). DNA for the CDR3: TGTGCCAGCAGCTTGGCCAGGGGGGTCACAGATACGCAGTATTTT. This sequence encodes CASSLARGVTDTQYF.

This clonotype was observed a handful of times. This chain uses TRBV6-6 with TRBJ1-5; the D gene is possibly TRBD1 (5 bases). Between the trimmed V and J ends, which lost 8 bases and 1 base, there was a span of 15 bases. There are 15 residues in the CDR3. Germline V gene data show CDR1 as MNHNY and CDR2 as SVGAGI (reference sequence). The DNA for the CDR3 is TGTGCCAGCCGTCCGTCGGGGGAAAGCAATCAGCCCCAGCATTTT. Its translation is CASRPSGESNQPQHF.

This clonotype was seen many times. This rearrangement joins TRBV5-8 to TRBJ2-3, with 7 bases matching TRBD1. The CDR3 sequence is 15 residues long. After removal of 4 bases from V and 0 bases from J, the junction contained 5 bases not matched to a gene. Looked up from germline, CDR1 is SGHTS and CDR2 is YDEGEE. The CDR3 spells CASSDGTASTDTQYF. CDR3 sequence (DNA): TGTGCCAGCAGCGACGGGACAGCTAGCACAGATACGCAGTATTTT.

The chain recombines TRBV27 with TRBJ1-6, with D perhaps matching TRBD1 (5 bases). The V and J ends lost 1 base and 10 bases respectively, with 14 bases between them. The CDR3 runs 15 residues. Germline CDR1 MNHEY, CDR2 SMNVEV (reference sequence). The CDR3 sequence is CASSLWAGRGSPLHF. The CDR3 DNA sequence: TGTGCCAGCAGTTTATGGGCAGGAAGGGGATCACCCCTCCACTTT.

CDR3 residues: CASSLEPPGYGYTF. The CDR3 DNA sequence: TGTGCCAGCAGCTTAGAGCCTCCCGGCTATGGCTACACCTTC. The chain combines TRBV7-2 with TRBJ1-2; no definite D call. The V end lost 1 base, the J end lost 4 bases, and 10 bases lay between the germline ends. CDR1 and CDR2 from the germline V gene are SGHTA and FQGNSA. CDR3 size: 14 residues.

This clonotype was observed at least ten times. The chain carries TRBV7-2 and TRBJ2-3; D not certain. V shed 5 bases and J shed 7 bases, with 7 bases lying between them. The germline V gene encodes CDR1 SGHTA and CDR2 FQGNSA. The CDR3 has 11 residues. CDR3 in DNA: TGTGCCAGCAGCCCGCAGCATACGCAGTATTTT. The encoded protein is CASSPQHTQYF. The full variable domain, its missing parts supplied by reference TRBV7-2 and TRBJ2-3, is GAGVSQSPSNKVTEKGKDVELRCDPISGHTALYWYRQSLGQGLEFLIYFQGNSAPDKSGLPSDRFSAERTGGSVSTLTIQRTQQEDSAVYLCASSPQHTQYFGPGTRLTVL.